This T cell receptor (beta chain) stems from a study of blood T cell repertoires in COVID-19. Profiling relied on immunoSEQ multiplex PCR, and the TCRdb table lists in-frame clones only, not all of them. This sample yields some 96,000 clones, of which about nine tenths are seen a single time; about 1.7% belongs to the top ten. Germline loops: CDR1 MNHEY, CDR2 SVGAGI. Trimming took off 0 bases at V and 3 bases at J, with 11 bases between the two ends. The CDR3 has 15 amino acids. The sequence derives from a man aged 60 to 75 with acute or convalescent COVID-19. Sequenced: peripheral blood. The V gene is TRBV6-5, the J gene TRBJ1-1; D gene ambiguous. The CDR3 region has the DNA TGTGCCAGCAGTTACTCGTGGCTTCAGGACACTGAAGCTTTCTTT. It translates to CASSYSWLQDTEAFF.